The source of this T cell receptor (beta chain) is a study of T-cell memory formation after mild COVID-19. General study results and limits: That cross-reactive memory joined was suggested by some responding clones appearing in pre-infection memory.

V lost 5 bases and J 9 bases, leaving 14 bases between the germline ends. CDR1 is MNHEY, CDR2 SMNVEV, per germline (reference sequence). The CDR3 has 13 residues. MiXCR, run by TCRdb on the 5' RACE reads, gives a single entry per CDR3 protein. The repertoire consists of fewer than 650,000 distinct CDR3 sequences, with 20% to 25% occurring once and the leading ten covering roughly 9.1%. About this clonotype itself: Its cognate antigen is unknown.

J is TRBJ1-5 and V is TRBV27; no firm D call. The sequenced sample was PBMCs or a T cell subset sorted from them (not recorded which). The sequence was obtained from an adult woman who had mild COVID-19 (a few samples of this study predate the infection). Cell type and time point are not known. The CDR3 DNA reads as TGTGCCAGCAGTCCATCGCCTTGGACGCCCCAGCATTTT. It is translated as CASSPSPWTPQHF.